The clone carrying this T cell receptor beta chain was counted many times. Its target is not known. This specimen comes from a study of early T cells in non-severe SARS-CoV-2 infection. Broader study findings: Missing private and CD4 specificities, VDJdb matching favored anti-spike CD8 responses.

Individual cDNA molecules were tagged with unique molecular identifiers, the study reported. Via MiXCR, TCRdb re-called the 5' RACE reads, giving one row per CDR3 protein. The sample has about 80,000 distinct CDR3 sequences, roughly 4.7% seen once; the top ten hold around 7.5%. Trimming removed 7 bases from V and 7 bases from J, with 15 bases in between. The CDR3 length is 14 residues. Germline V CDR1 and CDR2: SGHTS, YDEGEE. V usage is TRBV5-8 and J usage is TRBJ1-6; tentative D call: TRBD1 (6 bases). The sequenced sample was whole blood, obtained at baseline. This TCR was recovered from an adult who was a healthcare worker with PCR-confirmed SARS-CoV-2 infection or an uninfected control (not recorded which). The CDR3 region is CASERRGRNSPLHF. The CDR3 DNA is TGTGCCAGCGAACGAAGGGGGAGGAATTCACCCCTCCACTTT.